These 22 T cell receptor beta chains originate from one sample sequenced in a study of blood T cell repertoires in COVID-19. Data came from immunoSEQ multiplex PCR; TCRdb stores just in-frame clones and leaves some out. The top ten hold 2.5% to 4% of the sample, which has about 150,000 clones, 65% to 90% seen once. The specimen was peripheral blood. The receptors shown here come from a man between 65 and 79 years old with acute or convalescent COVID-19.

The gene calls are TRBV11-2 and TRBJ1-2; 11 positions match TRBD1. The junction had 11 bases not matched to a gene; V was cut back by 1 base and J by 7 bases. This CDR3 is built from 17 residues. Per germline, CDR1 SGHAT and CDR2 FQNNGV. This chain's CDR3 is CASSLAHAGQGARGYTF. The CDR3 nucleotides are TGTGCCAGCAGCTTAGCCCATGCAGGACAGGGGGCTCGTGGCTACACCTTC. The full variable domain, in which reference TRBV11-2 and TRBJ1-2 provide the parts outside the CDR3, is EAGVAQSPRYKIIEKRQSVAFWCNPISGHATLYWYQQILGQGPKLLIQFQNNGVVDDSQLPKDRFSAERLKGVDSTLKIQPAKLEDSAVYLCASSLAHAGQGARGYTFGSGTRLTVV.

The CDR3 coding sequence is TGCAGCGTCACTAGCGGGAGGTTCTACGAGCAGTACTTC. Protein product: CSVTSGRFYEQYF. The chain uses TRBV29-1 and TRBJ2-7; 12 nucleotides align to TRBD2. Germline values: CDR1 SQVTM, CDR2 ANQGSEA. V lost 6 bases to trimming and J lost 3 bases; unmatched junction nucleotides: 3. This CDR3 contains 13 residues.

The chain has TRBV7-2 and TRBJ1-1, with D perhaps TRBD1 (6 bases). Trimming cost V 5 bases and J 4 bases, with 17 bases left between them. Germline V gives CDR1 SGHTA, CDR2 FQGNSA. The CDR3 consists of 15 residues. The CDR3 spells CASSVTGKVGTEAFF. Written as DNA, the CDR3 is TGTGCCAGCAGCGTTACAGGGAAGGTAGGCACTGAAGCTTTCTTT.

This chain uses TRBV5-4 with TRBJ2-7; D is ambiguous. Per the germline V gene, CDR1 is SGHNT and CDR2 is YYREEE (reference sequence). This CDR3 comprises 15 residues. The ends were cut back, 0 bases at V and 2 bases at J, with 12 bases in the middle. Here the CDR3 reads CASSLGGGSTYEQYF. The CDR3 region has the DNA TGTGCCAGCAGCTTGGGAGGCGGATCTACCTACGAGCAGTACTTC.

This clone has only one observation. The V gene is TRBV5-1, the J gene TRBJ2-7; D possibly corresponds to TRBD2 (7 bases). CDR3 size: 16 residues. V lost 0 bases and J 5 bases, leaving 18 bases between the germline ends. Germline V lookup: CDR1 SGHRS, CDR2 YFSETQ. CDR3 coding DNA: TGCGCCAGCAGCTTGGTAGGGGGGGGCGCTTGGGACGAGCAGTACTTC. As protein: CASSLVGGGAWDEQYF. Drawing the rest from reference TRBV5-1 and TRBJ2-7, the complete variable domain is KAGVTQTPRYLIKTRGQQVTLSCSPISGHRSVSWYQQTPGQGLQFLFEYFSETQRNKGNFPGRFSGRQFSNSRSEMNVSTLELGDSALYLCASSLVGGGAWDEQYFGPGTRLTVT.

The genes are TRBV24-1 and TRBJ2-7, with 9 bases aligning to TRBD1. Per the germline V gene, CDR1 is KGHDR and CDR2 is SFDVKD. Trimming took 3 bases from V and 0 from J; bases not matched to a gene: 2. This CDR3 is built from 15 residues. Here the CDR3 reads CATSDPTGGSYEQYF. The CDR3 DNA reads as TGTGCCACCAGTGATCCGACAGGGGGCTCCTACGAGCAGTACTTC.

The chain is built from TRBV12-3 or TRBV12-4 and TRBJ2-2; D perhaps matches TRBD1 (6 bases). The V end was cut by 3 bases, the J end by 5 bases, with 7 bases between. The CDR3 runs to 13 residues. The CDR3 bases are TGTGCCAGCAGTTTTACAGGGACCGGGGAGCTGTTTTTT. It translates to CASSFTGTGELFF.

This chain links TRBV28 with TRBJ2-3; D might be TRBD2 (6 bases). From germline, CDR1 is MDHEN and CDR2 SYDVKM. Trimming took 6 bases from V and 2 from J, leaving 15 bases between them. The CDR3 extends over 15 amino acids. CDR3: CASSPGGIFTDTQYF. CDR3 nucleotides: TGTGCCAGCAGCCCAGGCGGGATCTTCACAGATACGCAGTATTTT.

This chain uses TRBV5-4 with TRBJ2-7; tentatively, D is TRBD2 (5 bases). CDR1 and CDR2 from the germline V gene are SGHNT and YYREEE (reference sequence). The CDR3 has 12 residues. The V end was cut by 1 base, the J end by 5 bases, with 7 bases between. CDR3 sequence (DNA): TGTGCCAGCAGCTTGTCCGGGGACGAGCAGTACTTC. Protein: CASSLSGDEQYF.

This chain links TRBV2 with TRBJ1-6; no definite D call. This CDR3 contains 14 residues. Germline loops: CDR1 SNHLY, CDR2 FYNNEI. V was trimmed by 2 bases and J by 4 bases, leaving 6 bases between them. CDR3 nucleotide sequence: TGTGCCAGCAGTGAAAGGAGATATAATTCACCCCTCCACTTT. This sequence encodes CASSERRYNSPLHF.

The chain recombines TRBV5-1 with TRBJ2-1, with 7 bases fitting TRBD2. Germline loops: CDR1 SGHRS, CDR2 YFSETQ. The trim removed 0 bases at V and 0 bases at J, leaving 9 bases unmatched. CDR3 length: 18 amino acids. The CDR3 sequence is CASSLARTRPSSYNEQFF. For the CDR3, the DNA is TGCGCCAGCAGCTTGGCCCGGACTAGGCCCAGCTCCTACAATGAGCAGTTCTTC.

The CDR3 loop is CAEGGGLNGYTF. The CDR3 coding sequence is TGTGCGGAGGGCGGCGGCCTCAATGGCTACACCTTC. This chain links TRBV2 with TRBJ1-2; D not resolved. CDR3 size: 12 residues. The germline CDR1 and CDR2 sequences are SNHLY and FYNNEI. Using reference TRBV2 and TRBJ1-2 for the parts outside the CDR3, the full variable domain is EPEVTQTPSHQVTQMGQEVILRCVPISNHLYFYWYRQILGQKVEFLVSFYNNEISEKSEIFDDQFSVERPDGSNFTLKIRSTKLEDSAMYFCAEGGGLNGYTFGSGTRLTVV.

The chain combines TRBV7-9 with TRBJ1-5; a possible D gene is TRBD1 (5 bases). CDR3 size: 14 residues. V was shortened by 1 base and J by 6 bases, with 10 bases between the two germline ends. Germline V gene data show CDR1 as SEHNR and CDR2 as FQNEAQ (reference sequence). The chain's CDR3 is CASSLEGSTQPQHF. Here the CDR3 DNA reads TGTGCCAGCAGCTTAGAGGGGTCGACTCAGCCCCAGCATTTT.

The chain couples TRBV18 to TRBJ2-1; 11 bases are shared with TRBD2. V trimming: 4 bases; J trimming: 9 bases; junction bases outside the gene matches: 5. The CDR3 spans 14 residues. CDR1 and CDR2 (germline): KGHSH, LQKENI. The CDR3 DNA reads TGTGCCAGCTCACAACTAGCGGGAGAAGGTGAGCAGTTCTTC. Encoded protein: CASSQLAGEGEQFF.

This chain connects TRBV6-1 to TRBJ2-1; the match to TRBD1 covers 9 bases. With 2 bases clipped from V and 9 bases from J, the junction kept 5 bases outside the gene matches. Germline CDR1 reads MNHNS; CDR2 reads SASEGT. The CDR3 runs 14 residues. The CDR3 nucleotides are TGTGCCAGCAGTGAAAGACAGGGGGGGTTTGAGCAGTTCTTC. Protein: CASSERQGGFEQFF.

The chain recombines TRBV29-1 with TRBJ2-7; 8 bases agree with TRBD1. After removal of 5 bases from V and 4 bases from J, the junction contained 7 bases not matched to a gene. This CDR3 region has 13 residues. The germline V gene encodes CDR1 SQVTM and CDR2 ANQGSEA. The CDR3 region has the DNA TGCAGCGTTCGGCGACAGGGGTCTTACGAGCAGTACTTC. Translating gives CSVRRQGSYEQYF.

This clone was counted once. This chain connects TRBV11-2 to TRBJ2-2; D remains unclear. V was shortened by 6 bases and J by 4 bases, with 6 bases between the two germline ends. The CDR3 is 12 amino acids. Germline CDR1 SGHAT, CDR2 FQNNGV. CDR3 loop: CASSFSTGELFF. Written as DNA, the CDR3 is TGTGCCAGCAGTTTCTCCACCGGGGAGCTGTTTTTT.

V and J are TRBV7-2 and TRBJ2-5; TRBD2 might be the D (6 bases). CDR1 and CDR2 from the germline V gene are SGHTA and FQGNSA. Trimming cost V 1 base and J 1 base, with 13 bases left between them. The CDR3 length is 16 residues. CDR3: CASSLGGAGSQETQYF. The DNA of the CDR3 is TGTGCCAGCAGCTTAGGTGGGGCGGGATCCCAAGAGACCCAGTACTTC.

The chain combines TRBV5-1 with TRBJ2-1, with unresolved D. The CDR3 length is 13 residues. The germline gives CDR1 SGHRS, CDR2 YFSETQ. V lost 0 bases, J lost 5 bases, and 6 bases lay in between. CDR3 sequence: CASSLGTDNEQFF. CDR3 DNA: TGCGCCAGCAGCTTGGGCACTGACAATGAGCAGTTCTTC.

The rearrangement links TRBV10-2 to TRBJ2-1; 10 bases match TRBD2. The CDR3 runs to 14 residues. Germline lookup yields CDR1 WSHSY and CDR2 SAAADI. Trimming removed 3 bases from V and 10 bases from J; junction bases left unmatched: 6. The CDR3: CASSDEKRGGEQFF. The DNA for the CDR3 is TGCGCCAGCAGTGATGAAAAGCGGGGGGGAGAGCAGTTCTTC.

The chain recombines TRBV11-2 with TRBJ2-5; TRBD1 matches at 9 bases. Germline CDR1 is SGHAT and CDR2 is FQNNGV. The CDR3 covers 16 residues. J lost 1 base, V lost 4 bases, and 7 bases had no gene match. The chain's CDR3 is CASSSSDRGVQETQYF. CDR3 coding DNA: TGTGCCAGCAGCTCCTCTGACAGGGGGGTCCAAGAGACCCAGTACTTC. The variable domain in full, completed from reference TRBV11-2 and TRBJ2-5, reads EAGVAQSPRYKIIEKRQSVAFWCNPISGHATLYWYQQILGQGPKLLIQFQNNGVVDDSQLPKDRFSAERLKGVDSTLKIQPAKLEDSAVYLCASSSSDRGVQETQYFGPGTRLLVL.

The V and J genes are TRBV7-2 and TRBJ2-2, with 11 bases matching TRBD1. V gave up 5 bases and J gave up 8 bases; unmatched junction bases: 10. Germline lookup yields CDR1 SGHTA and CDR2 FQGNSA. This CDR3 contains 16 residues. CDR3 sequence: CASSVRGQGAGGELFF. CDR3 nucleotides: TGTGCCAGCAGCGTAAGAGGACAGGGGGCTGGAGGGGAGCTGTTTTTT.